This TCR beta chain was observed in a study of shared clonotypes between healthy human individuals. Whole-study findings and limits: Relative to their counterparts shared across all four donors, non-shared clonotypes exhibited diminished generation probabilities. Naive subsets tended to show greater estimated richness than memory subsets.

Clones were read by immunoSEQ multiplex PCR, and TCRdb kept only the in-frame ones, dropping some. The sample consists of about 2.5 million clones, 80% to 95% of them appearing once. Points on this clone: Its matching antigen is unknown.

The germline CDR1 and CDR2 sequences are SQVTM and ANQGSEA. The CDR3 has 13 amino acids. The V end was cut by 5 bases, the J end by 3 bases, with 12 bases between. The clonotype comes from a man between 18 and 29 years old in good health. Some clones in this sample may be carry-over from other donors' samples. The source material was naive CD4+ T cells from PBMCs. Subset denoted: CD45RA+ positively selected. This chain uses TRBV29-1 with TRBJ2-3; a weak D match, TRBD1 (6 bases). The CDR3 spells CSVWGPGTDTQYF. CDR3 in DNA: TGCAGCGTTTGGGGGCCAGGGACAGATACGCAGTATTTT.